The entry that follows covers one TCR beta chain sequence. No antigen is known for it. This sample is part of a study of post-analysis software for immune sequencing data. This CDR3 is 15 amino acids long. Germline CDR1 reads SGHAT; CDR2 reads FQDESV (reference sequence). Each TCR beta cDNA library carried unique molecular identifiers. TCRdb reprocessed the PCR reads with MiXCR, giving one entry per CDR3 protein. The table lists some 500,000 distinct CDR3 sequences, 45% of them singletons. The study, taken as a whole, reports: Compared with controls, patients had more of about 5 TRBV segments, including TRBV5-6, TRBV5-1 and TRBV20-1.

This sequence originates from a girl aged 10 to 17 with multiple sclerosis. This chain joins TRBV11-1 and TRBJ2-1, with D perhaps assigned TRBD1 or TRBD2 (6 bases each). The last part of the DNA fits TRBJ2-7 better; the J call may be wrong. The material sequenced was blood. The CDR3 loop is CASSGGQPSYNEQYF. As DNA, the CDR3 is TGTGCCAGCAGCGGGGGGCAACCTTCCTACAATGAGCAGTACTTC.